Listed here is a single TCR beta chain. Germline values: CDR1 MGHDK, CDR2 SYGVNS. The CDR3 runs to 14 residues. V shed 4 bases and J 6 bases; nucleotides not matched to a gene: 5. Constant-region reverse primers amplified full-length variable regions, followed by semi-nested Nested Universal Primer A PCR. From the 5' RACE reads, TCRdb called clonotypes with MiXCR, one entry per CDR3 protein. Here the sample spans tens of thousands of distinct CDR3 sequences, 20% to 25% being singletons. Cells sorted as Tregs were CD4+, CD25+ and CD127-/low. V usage is TRBV25-1 and J usage is TRBJ2-5; TRBD1 matches 10 bases. The receptor comes from a female donor with breast cancer. Specimen: Tregs sorted from blood. The CDR3 loop reads CASSATGGVKTQYF. CDR3 sequence (DNA): TGTGCCAGCAGTGCGACAGGGGGCGTGAAGACCCAGTACTTC.